These 17 T cell receptor beta chains came from one sample sequenced in a study of shared clonotypes between healthy human individuals. CD45RO-negative CD8 cells positively selected for CCR7 made up the naive population, which excluded terminally differentiated effector memory CD45RA+ cells. Measured with immunoSEQ multiplex PCR; TCRdb has only the in-frame clones, and not every one. Among about 2.1 million clones, just over 90% were seen once, and the ten largest hold approximately 1.6%. The specimen sequenced was naive CD8+ T cells from PBMCs. The receptors stem from a man aged 18-30 years in good health. Some clones in this sample may be carry-over from other donors' samples.

In DNA form, the CDR3 reads TGTGCCAGCAGTGTGACTAGCGTACAGTTCTTC. Amino acids: CASSVTSVQFF. The V gene is TRBV6-1, the J gene TRBJ2-1, with 8 bases fitting TRBD2. Germline CDR1 and CDR2: MNHNS and SASEGT. V lost 4 bases to trimming and J lost 13 bases; unmatched junction nucleotides: 3. The CDR3 length is 11 residues.

The J gene is TRBJ1-1, the V gene TRBV7-3, with D possibly TRBD1 on 6 matching bases. Germline V gene sequence: CDR1 SGHTA, CDR2 FQGTGA. V was trimmed by 5 bases and J by 1 base, leaving 14 bases between them. The CDR3 covers 15 residues. CDR3 DNA sequence: TGTGCCAGCAGCCTGTCCGGGACACCGAACACTGAAGCTTTCTTT. Amino acid sequence: CASSLSGTPNTEAFF.

The chain recombines TRBV11-2 with TRBJ1-4; 9 bases map to TRBD1. Germline CDR1 is SGHAT and CDR2 is FQNNGV. The CDR3 is 15 residues long. Trimming at V came to 5 bases and at J to 6 bases, leaving 7 bases not matched to a gene. Written as DNA, the CDR3 is TGTGCCAGCAGCCCGGACAGGGGTAACGATGAAAAACTGTTTTTT. Its protein is CASSPDRGNDEKLFF.

V is TRBV11-1 and J is TRBJ2-7, with D maybe TRBD2 (6 bases). The CDR3 sequence is 12 residues long. CDR1 and CDR2 (germline): SGHAT, FQDESV (reference sequence). V shed 3 bases and J shed 6 bases, with 9 bases lying between them. CDR3 residues: CASSFLGSEQYF. The CDR3 DNA sequence: TGTGCCAGCAGCTTTCTCGGGAGCGAGCAGTACTTC.

The V and J genes are TRBV9 and TRBJ2-7, with TRBD1 identical over 9 bases. Germline CDR1 and CDR2: SGDLS and YYNGEE. This CDR3 contains 15 residues. The V segment lost 0 bases and the J segment 5 bases; nucleotides outside the gene matches: 6. The CDR3 spells CASSVEGTGRDEQYF. In DNA form, the CDR3 reads TGTGCCAGCAGCGTAGAGGGGACAGGGCGCGACGAGCAGTACTTC. Full variable domain (outside the CDR3, taken from reference TRBV9 and TRBJ2-7): DSGVTQTPKHLITATGQRVTLRCSPRSGDLSVYWYQQSLDQGLQFLIQYYNGEERAKGNILERFSAQQFPDLHSELNLSSLELGDSALYFCASSVEGTGRDEQYFGPGTRLTVT.

The chain recombines TRBV11-2 with TRBJ2-3, with D maybe TRBD1 (6 bases). CDR3 length: 12 amino acids. CDR1 is SGHAT and CDR2 is FQNNGV in the germline V gene. V lost 5 bases and J 10 bases, leaving 13 bases between the germline ends. The CDR3 DNA follows: TGTGCCAGCAGCGCCCGGACAGAGGCGCAGTATTTT. Translation gives CASSARTEAQYF. The full variable domain, rest sourced from reference TRBV11-2 and TRBJ2-3, is EAGVAQSPRYKIIEKRQSVAFWCNPISGHATLYWYQQILGQGPKLLIQFQNNGVVDDSQLPKDRFSAERLKGVDSTLKIQPAKLEDSAVYLCASSARTEAQYFGPGTRLTVL.

This clone was observed a handful of times. The V and J genes are TRBV7-9 and TRBJ2-7; the match to TRBD1 covers 7 bases. The CDR3 runs 15 residues. The ends lost 5 bases at V and 0 bases at J; junction bases unmatched: 7. CDR1 and CDR2 (germline): SEHNR, FQNEAQ (reference sequence). CDR3 coding DNA: TGTGCCAGCAGCCCCGGACAGGAGAGCTCCTACGAGCAGTACTTC. Translated, it gives CASSPGQESSYEQYF.

The V gene is TRBV11-2, the J gene TRBJ1-3; TRBD1 is a possible D gene (6 bases). This CDR3 is 17 amino acids long. Germline loops: CDR1 SGHAT, CDR2 FQNNGV. V lost 5 bases and J lost 2, with 19 bases in between. The CDR3 loop reads CASSPPRGGAPGNTIYF. In DNA form, the CDR3 reads TGTGCCAGCAGCCCCCCCCGTGGGGGGGCCCCTGGAAACACCATATATTTT.

This chain connects TRBV5-6 to TRBJ2-5, with D unresolved. The last part of the DNA fits TRBJ2-7 better; the J call may be wrong. The CDR3 has 14 residues. In germline, CDR1 is SGHDT, CDR2 YYEEEE. The CDR3, as DNA: TGTGCCAGCAGCTTGGGGAGTAGGGACTACGAGCAGTACTTC. Its protein product is CASSLGSRDYEQYF.

The V gene is TRBV6-7, the J gene TRBJ2-4, with D possibly being TRBD2 (5 bases). TRBV6-7 is treated as an ORF (open reading frame) with a function not yet certain. The CDR3 has 15 residues. Trimming removed 6 bases at V and 5 bases at J, with 17 bases between. DNA of the CDR3: TGTGCCAGCAGAACGCCACTAGGCCCGGAAAACATTCAGTACTTC. This sequence encodes CASRTPLGPENIQYF.

This chain uses TRBV9 with TRBJ2-1; tentatively, D is TRBD2 (5 bases). The CDR3 spans 15 residues. V gave up 0 bases and J gave up 7 bases, with 14 bases separating them. Germline V gene data show CDR1 as SGDLS and CDR2 as YYNGEE. CDR3 sequence (DNA): TGTGCCAGCAGCGTAGCAGGACTGGTCCTTAATGAGCAGTTCTTC. Amino acid sequence: CASSVAGLVLNEQFF.

Here the CDR3 reads CASSLTRQGYKREGNEQFF. The CDR3 bases are TGTGCCAGCAGCCTCACGAGACAGGGATATAAGCGGGAGGGCAATGAGCAGTTCTTC. This rearrangement joins TRBV7-6 to TRBJ2-1; 10 bases are shared with TRBD2. After removal of 5 bases from V and 6 bases from J, the junction contained 19 bases not matched to a gene. Germline loops: CDR1 SGHVS, CDR2 FNYEAQ. This CDR3 contains 19 residues.

This clone was observed once. The chain joins TRBV10-3 to TRBJ2-7; tentatively, D is TRBD1 or TRBD2 (5 bases each). In germline, CDR1 is ENHRY, CDR2 SYGVKD. The CDR3 totals 13 residues. Trimming stripped 5 bases from V and 7 bases from J, with 15 bases between. The CDR3 bases are TGTGCCATCAGTCCGGGACGGGCTTTGGAGCAGTACTTC. Translation: CAISPGRALEQYF.

The chain carries TRBV5-8 and TRBJ2-7; the D gene is possibly TRBD2 (7 bases). CDR3 length equals 15 residues. CDR1 and CDR2 (germline): SGHTS, YDEGEE. The V end lost 4 bases, the J end lost 2 bases, and 16 bases lay between the germline ends. The CDR3 loop reads CASSHRGAPPYEQYF. The CDR3 DNA reads TGTGCCAGCAGCCACCGGGGGGCCCCACCCTACGAGCAGTACTTC. Together with reference TRBV5-8 and TRBJ2-7, the CDR3 gives the full variable domain: EAGVTQSPTHLIKTRGQQATLRCSPISGHTSVYWYQQALGLGLQFLLWYDEGEERNRGNFPPRFSGRQFPNYSSELNVNALELEDSALYLCASSHRGAPPYEQYFGPGTRLTVT.

The chain carries TRBV18 and TRBJ2-2, with D hard to call. The germline gives CDR1 KGHSH, CDR2 LQKENI. Trimming took 6 bases from V and 0 from J, leaving 14 bases between them. This CDR3 has 16 amino acids. CDR3 DNA sequence: TGTGCCAGCTCCACCCTTCTAGAATCGAACACCGGGGAGCTGTTTTTT. Translating gives CASSTLLESNTGELFF.

The chain carries TRBV11-2 and TRBJ2-7, with TRBD2 matching 9 bases. The V and J ends lost 0 bases and 0 bases, in that order; junction bases with no gene match: 6. CDR1 is SGHAT, CDR2 FQNNGV, per germline. The CDR3 is made up of 17 amino acids. The CDR3 reads CASSLEPSGIGSYEQYF. CDR3 sequence (DNA): TGTGCCAGCAGCTTAGAACCTAGCGGGATAGGCTCCTACGAGCAGTACTTC.

This rearrangement joins TRBV30 to TRBJ2-7, with D tentatively TRBD1 or TRBD2 (6 bases each). The length of the CDR3 is 13 residues. Trimming took off 3 bases at V and 0 bases at J, with 9 bases between the two ends. Germline V CDR1 and CDR2: GTSNPN, SVGIG (reference sequence). The CDR3 loop reads CAWSWGASYEQYF. The CDR3, as DNA: TGTGCCTGGAGCTGGGGGGCCTCCTACGAGCAGTACTTC.